This is a list of T cell receptor beta chains from one sample in a study of blood T cell repertoires in COVID-19. TCRdb's table, derived via immunoSEQ multiplex PCR, lists solely in-frame clones and lacks some. Altogether 230,000 or so clones are present, about 91% being singletons, with the ten largest covering about 2.3%. The sequencing sample was made of PBMCs or T cells enriched from blood (not recorded which). Receptors originate from a woman aged 40 to 49 with acute COVID-19. The CDR3 runs from the conserved cysteine through the conserved F or W. The order of the fields is V gene, J gene, D gene, clone size, CDR3 DNA, CDR3 protein. The D gene is left open where the match is weak. Where a row states a size, it is once, few, many or the class of an expanded clone; other rows omit it.

TRBV2,TRBJ2-2,TRBD2,NA,TGTGCCAGCAGGTCCCTAGCGGGAGGGCCCACCGGGGAGCTGTTTTTT,CASRSLAGGPTGELFF
TRBV7-2,TRBJ2-7,TRBD2,NA,TGTGCCAGCAGCCCTCGGGGGGGGCCTAACGAGCAGTACTTC,CASSPRGGPNEQYF
TRBV9,TRBJ2-2,NA,NA,TGTGCCAGCAGCGCCAGGGCAGGGGGGTACACCGGGGAGCTGTTTTTT,CASSARAGGYTGELFF
TRBV7-2,TRBJ1-3,NA,NA,TGTGCCAGCAGCTTAGAGGGAGTCTCTGGAAACACCATATATTTT,CASSLEGVSGNTIYF
TRBV9,TRBJ2-7,TRBD1,NA,TGTGCCAGCAGCGTAGAGGGGACAGCTTACCTTCGCGAGCAGTACTTC,CASSVEGTAYLREQYF
TRBV2,TRBJ1-1,NA,once,TGTGCCAGCAGGCCCACAGAAAATGAAGCTTTCTTT,CASRPTENEAFF
TRBV4-1,TRBJ2-1,TRBD2,NA,TGCGCCAGCAGCCACCCTCCAACTAGCGGGAGCTGGCCTGAGCAGTTCTTC,CASSHPPTSGSWPEQFF
TRBV30,TRBJ1-6,NA,NA,TGTGCCTACCGAGAGAGCTCCTATAATTCACCCCTCCACTTT,CAYRESSYNSPLHF
TRBV3-1/TRBV3-2,TRBJ2-7,TRBD1,once,TGTGCCAGCAGCTTAGGGACAGGGGGGTCCTACGAGCAGTACTTC,CASSLGTGGSYEQYF
TRBV7-8,TRBJ1-1,NA,NA,TGTGCCAGCAGCTTAGCTGGGCAGCAGAACACTGAAGCTTTCTTT,CASSLAGQQNTEAFF
TRBV5-6,TRBJ2-7,NA,NA,TGTGCCAGCAGTACGACAGGTTTATACGAGCAGTACTTC,CASSTTGLYEQYF
TRBV4-1,TRBJ1-5,NA,NA,TGCGCCAGCAGCCAAGATCCCAATGGCAATCAGCCCCAGCATTTT,CASSQDPNGNQPQHF
TRBV5-4,TRBJ2-5,TRBD1,NA,TGTGCCAGCAGCTTGGAGGGGGCCGGGGAGACCCAGTACTTC,CASSLEGAGETQYF
TRBV3-1/TRBV3-2,TRBJ2-1,NA,once,TGTGCCAGCAGCCAAGATAGTACAGCTAAGGATAATGAGCAGTTCTTC,CASSQDSTAKDNEQFF
TRBV19,TRBJ1-5,TRBD1,NA,TGTGCCAGTAGTCCGGACAGGGTCAATCAGCCCCAGCATTTT,CASSPDRVNQPQHF
TRBV7-8,TRBJ1-3,TRBD1,NA,TGTGCCAGCAGCTCTCAGGGGGCTTACCCCTCTGGAAACACCATATATTTT,CASSSQGAYPSGNTIYF
TRBV7-2,TRBJ2-1,TRBD2,NA,TGTGCCAGCAGCTTATCCCCTAGCGGGAAGGGCGGTGAGCAGTTCTTC,CASSLSPSGKGGEQFF
TRBV29-1,TRBJ1-4,NA,NA,TGCAGCGTTGTACAGCATAATGAAAAACTGTTTTTT,CSVVQHNEKLFF
TRBV10-2,TRBJ1-5,TRBD1,NA,TGCGCCAGCGGCCACGTTATACCGGGACAGGGGGCCCAGCCCCAGCATTTT,CASGHVIPGQGAQPQHF
TRBV29-1,TRBJ2-7,NA,NA,TGCAGCGCGAAAGGTTTGGGGGGGGCCCCCTCCTACGAGCAGTACTTC,CSAKGLGGAPSYEQYF
TRBV19,TRBJ1-1,TRBD1,NA,TGTGCCAGTAGTGGGTCAGGGGGAAGGACTGAAGCTTTCTTT,CASSGSGGRTEAFF
TRBV5-1,TRBJ2-5,TRBD1,NA,TGCGCCAGCAGCAAAGGCTGGGACAGGGAAGAGACCCAGTACTTC,CASSKGWDREETQYF
TRBV4-2,TRBJ2-3,TRBD1,NA,TGTGCCAGCAGCCAAGGGGGACAGGACACCACAGATACGCAGTATTTT,CASSQGGQDTTDTQYF
TRBV10-3,TRBJ2-7,NA,NA,TGTGCCATCAGTGGGTTGCAGGGGGGAGAGCAGTACTTC,CAISGLQGGEQYF
TRBV28,TRBJ1-2,NA,NA,TGTGCCAGCAGCTTCCCGACAGGTATCGGCTATGGCTACACCTTC,CASSFPTGIGYGYTF
TRBV9,TRBJ1-1,NA,NA,TGTGCCAGCAGCGGCCACTCGGACACTGAAGCTTTCTTT,CASSGHSDTEAFF
TRBV7-9,TRBJ1-6,NA,NA,TGTGCCAGCAGCTTTGATGGCAGTTATAATTCACCCCTCCACTTT,CASSFDGSYNSPLHF
TRBV29-1,TRBJ1-1,NA,NA,TGCAGCGTTGAAGCGCGGCAGGGGTTGACTGAAGCTTTCTTT,CSVEARQGLTEAFF
TRBV5-8,TRBJ2-1,TRBD2,NA,TGTGCCAGCAGCTTGCAGCCAGGGAGGGAGTTCTTC,CASSLQPGREFF
TRBV30,TRBJ2-5,NA,NA,TGTGCCTCTTCGAAACGGGGGACGGCAGAGTACTTC,CASSKRGTAEYF
TRBV5-1,TRBJ1-1,NA,NA,TGCGCCAGCACCCTCTTGGGGGGGAACACTGAAGCTTTCTTT,CASTLLGGNTEAFF
TRBV13,TRBJ1-2,TRBD1,NA,TGTGCCAGCAGCTTGGGGCAGGGGGCTAACTATGGCTACACCTTC,CASSLGQGANYGYTF
TRBV5-6,TRBJ1-4,NA,NA,TGTGCCAGCCACCAATGGGCCTTTAATGAAAAACTGTTTTTT,CASHQWAFNEKLFF
TRBV7-2,TRBJ2-3,TRBD1,NA,TGTGCCAGCAGCATCCGACAGGGGAGCACAGATACGCAGTATTTT,CASSIRQGSTDTQYF
TRBV27,TRBJ2-3,TRBD1,NA,TGTGCCAGCAGTTTCTCCGGGACAGGAAACTCTGGCACAGATACGCAGTATTTT,CASSFSGTGNSGTDTQYF
TRBV6-5,TRBJ2-7,TRBD1,NA,TGTGCCAGCAGTTTGGACAGGGCCGGGGAGCAGTACTTC,CASSLDRAGEQYF
TRBV30,TRBJ1-1,NA,NA,TGTGCCTGGAGTGGTCTAAGGGACACCTCCTGGAACACTGAAGCTTTCTTT,CAWSGLRDTSWNTEAFF